The TCR beta chain described here comes from a study of blood T cell repertoires in COVID-19. Overall study context: Collection of acute and convalescent COVID-19 samples took place in the United States, Italy and Spain.

CDR3 length: 14 residues. V was clipped by 3 bases and J by 7 bases, with 15 bases between them. Germline V gives CDR1 SGHTA, CDR2 FQGNSA. Assay used: immunoSEQ multiplex PCR; TCRdb lists only in-frame clones, some missing. The sample holds 150,000 to 200,000 clones, approximately 81% seen once. This clonotype originated in a woman in her 70s with COVID-19, enrolled during active disease. The V call is TRBV7-2, the J call TRBJ1-2; TRBD1 might be the D (5 bases). Sample: peripheral blood. The CDR3, as DNA: TGTGCCAGCAGCTTCAAGGGGAAGGAGGGTGGCTACACCTTC. Encoded protein: CASSFKGKEGGYTF. Looking up the rest from reference TRBV7-2 and TRBJ1-2 gives the full variable domain: GAGVSQSPSNKVTEKGKDVELRCDPISGHTALYWYRQSLGQGLEFLIYFQGNSAPDKSGLPSDRFSAERTGGSVSTLTIQRTQQEDSAVYLCASSFKGKEGGYTFGSGTRLTVV.